One sample yielded the 10 T cell receptor beta chains listed below, sequenced in a study of blood T cell repertoires in COVID-19. The method was immunoSEQ multiplex PCR; TCRdb's version includes in-frame clones alone and lacks a portion of them. The table shows about 150,000 clones, with about 89% occurring only once. Sequencing used peripheral blood. Receptor source: a man aged 50 or older with acute or convalescent COVID-19.

The chain combines TRBV5-8 with TRBJ2-2; possible D gene TRBD1, 5 bases. V was cut by 0 bases and J by 5 bases, with 11 bases left in between. The germline CDR1 and CDR2 sequences are SGHTS and YDEGEE. This CDR3 region has 15 residues. The CDR3 reads CASSLVGHGTGELFF. CDR3 in DNA: TGTGCCAGCAGCTTGGTCGGACACGGAACCGGGGAGCTGTTTTTT.

J is TRBJ2-7 and V is TRBV5-8, with TRBD1 as a possible D gene (6 bases). The CDR3 is 13 amino acids. CDR1 SGHTS and CDR2 YDEGEE come from the germline V gene. V lost 3 bases to trimming and J lost 5 bases, with 12 bases between them. The CDR3 region has the DNA TGTGCCAGCAGCTACGGCAGGGGCAACGAGCAGTACTTC. As protein: CASSYGRGNEQYF.

The chain combines TRBV3-1 (or the pseudogene TRBV3-2) with TRBJ2-3; the match to TRBD2 covers 7 bases. With 5 bases clipped from V and 5 bases from J, the junction kept 7 bases outside the gene matches. This CDR3 region has 14 residues. Germline-derived CDR1 and CDR2 are LGHDT and YNNKEL (reference sequence). CDR3 coding DNA: TGTGCCAGCAGCTCGCGGGGAGGGCGAGATACGCAGTATTTT. Amino acid sequence: CASSSRGGRDTQYF.

The chain uses TRBV5-4 and TRBJ2-6; perhaps TRBD1 as D (6 bases). Germline V gene sequence: CDR1 SGHNT, CDR2 YYREEE (reference sequence). The V gene lost 4 bases and the J gene lost 0 bases, with 17 bases spanning the gap. This CDR3 has 18 amino acids. CDR3 region: CASSLATGTFSGANVLTF. The DNA of the CDR3 is TGTGCCAGCAGCCTTGCGACAGGAACCTTCTCTGGGGCCAACGTCCTGACTTTC.

This clone was picked up one time. This same CDR3 is encoded by further DNA sequences in the sample. The chain uses TRBV10-3 and TRBJ2-5, with a tentative D call TRBD1 (6 bases). CDR1 ENHRY and CDR2 SYGVKD come from the germline V gene. V lost 4 bases, J lost 5 bases, and 8 bases lay in between. The CDR3 has 12 amino acids. CDR3 DNA sequence: TGTGCCATCAGTGCAGGGGAGGAGACCCAGTACTTC. Its translation is CAISAGEETQYF.

The chain combines TRBV7-2 with TRBJ1-2; TRBD1 agrees at 10 bases. Germline CDR1 is SGHTA and CDR2 is FQGNSA. Losses at the gene ends were 1 base for V and 8 bases for J; bases not matched to a gene: 10. This CDR3 region has 16 residues. The CDR3 region is CASSLDGTGVLRGYTF. The CDR3 region has the DNA TGTGCCAGCAGCTTAGATGGGACAGGGGTTTTAAGGGGCTACACCTTC.

This clone has only one observation. The V and J genes are TRBV3-1 (or the pseudogene TRBV3-2) and TRBJ1-2; tentatively, D is TRBD1 (6 bases). The CDR3 loop spans 15 amino acids. The V and J ends lost 4 bases and 0 bases respectively, with 12 bases between them. Looked up from germline, CDR1 is LGHDT and CDR2 is YNNKEL (reference sequence). Here the CDR3 reads CASSRTGQSNYGYTF. In DNA, the CDR3 is TGTGCCAGCAGCCGAACGGGACAATCTAACTATGGCTACACCTTC.

J is TRBJ2-5 and V is TRBV7-9; 8 bases agree with TRBD1. After removal of 4 bases from V and 5 bases from J, the junction contained 3 bases not matched to a gene. This CDR3 has 13 residues. The germline gives CDR1 SEHNR, CDR2 FQNEAQ (reference sequence). The CDR3 is CASSSTGAETQYF. Here the CDR3 DNA reads TGTGCCAGCAGCTCGACAGGGGCGGAGACCCAGTACTTC.

This rearrangement joins TRBV2 to TRBJ2-5, with 15 nucleotides matching TRBD2. V was clipped by 4 bases and J by 7 bases; unmatched bases: 7. The CDR3 length is 16 residues. Per germline, CDR1 SNHLY and CDR2 FYNNEI. The CDR3 reads CASSVGTSGGKGTQYF. As DNA, the CDR3 is TGTGCCAGCAGTGTCGGGACTAGCGGGGGGAAGGGGACCCAGTACTTC.

The table lists this clone with a count of one. This rearrangement joins TRBV4-1 to TRBJ1-1; 7 nucleotides agree with TRBD1. V was pared by 5 bases and J by 5 bases, with 5 bases of the junction left unmatched. The CDR3 consists of 13 residues. Germline values: CDR1 MGHRA, CDR2 YSYEKL. The CDR3 loop is CASSDTGVTEAFF. The CDR3 coding sequence is TGCGCCAGCAGCGATACAGGGGTGACTGAAGCTTTCTTT.